The 13 T cell receptor beta chains below come from one sample, sequenced in a study of OX40 agonist ivuxolimab in advanced cancers. Sequencing used immunoSEQ multiplex PCR; TCRdb keeps in-frame clones, though not all of them. The table shows 45,000 to 50,000 clones, with about 89% occurring only once. This specimen was CD4+ or CD8+ T cells sorted from blood, taken in a trial of the OX40 agonist ivuxolimab. The source is an adult with an advanced solid tumor such as melanoma, head and neck, liver or kidney cancer.

This clone has just a few counts. The gene calls are TRBV21-1 and TRBJ1-2; the table's D call of TRBD1 was not tested on the DNA. TRBV21-1 is marked as a pseudogene. The CDR3 consists of 15 residues. Here the CDR3 DNA reads TGTGCCAGCAGCGCGCCGACAGGGGCCCTATATGGCTACACCTTC. Translated: CASSAPTGALYGYTF.

The CDR3 DNA reads TGTGCCAGCAGCTTGACAATTGGAAACACCATATATTTT. Its protein product is CASSLTIGNTIYF. V and J are TRBV5-6 and TRBJ1-3; D gene unclear. From germline, CDR1 is SGHDT and CDR2 YYEEEE. This CDR3 is 13 amino acids long. V lost 1 base and J lost 3, with 5 bases in between.

V and J are TRBV7-6 and TRBJ1-1; D may be TRBD1 (6 bases). Per the germline V gene, CDR1 is SGHVS and CDR2 is FNYEAQ. Trimming shortened V by 1 base and J by 1 base, and 10 bases separated the two germline ends. This CDR3 has 15 amino acids. The CDR3 sequence: CASSLVDRPNTEAFF. DNA of the CDR3: TGTGCCAGCAGCTTAGTGGACAGACCGAACACTGAAGCTTTCTTT.

The V and J genes are TRBV5-6 and TRBJ2-7; no clear D. CDR3 length equals 12 residues. Per germline, CDR1 SGHDT and CDR2 YYEEEE. The V end lost 3 bases, the J end lost 3 bases, and 7 bases lay between the germline ends. The CDR3 DNA follows: TGTGCCAGCAGCTCGAGCCACTACGAGCAGTACTTC. Residues: CASSSSHYEQYF.

This clone appeared once. The chain couples TRBV19 to TRBJ2-3; D may be TRBD2 (5 bases). Trimming removed 5 bases at V and 7 bases at J, with 13 bases between. Looked up from germline, CDR1 is LNHDA and CDR2 is SQIVND (reference sequence). This CDR3 contains 13 residues. The DNA of the CDR3 is TGTGCCAGTAGTTCCGGGGTGGGGTATACGCAGTATTTT. It translates to CASSSGVGYTQYF.

This clone was counted once. The chain employs TRBV25-1 and TRBJ1-1; no clear D. The germline V and J ends were trimmed by 6 bases and 3 bases, with 8 bases remaining between them. Germline lookup yields CDR1 MGHDK and CDR2 SYGVNS. The CDR3 is 12 amino acids. CDR3 region: CASSDADTEAFF. CDR3 in DNA: TGTGCCAGCAGCGACGCGGACACTGAAGCTTTCTTT.

The CDR3 is CASSGRTGGSVEQYF. CDR3 in DNA: TGTGCCAGCAGCGGGAGGACAGGAGGGTCGGTCGAGCAGTACTTC. V usage is TRBV9 and J usage is TRBJ2-7; tentative D call: TRBD1 (7 bases). Per germline, CDR1 SGDLS and CDR2 YYNGEE. V was trimmed by 3 bases and J by 6 bases, leaving 19 bases between them. This CDR3 region has 15 residues.

The chain recombines TRBV4-1 with TRBJ1-4; D gene unclear. Germline CDR1 and CDR2: MGHRA and YSYEKL. Trimming removed 1 base at V and 8 bases at J, with 11 bases between. CDR3 length: 14 residues. The DNA of the CDR3 is TGCGCCAGCAGCCAAGTCCCCTTTGGAGAAAAACTGTTTTTT. Amino acid sequence: CASSQVPFGEKLFF.

This sequence joins TRBV5-1 and TRBJ2-6, with D unclear. The CDR3 spans 14 residues. CDR1 SGHRS and CDR2 YFSETQ come from the germline V gene. V was trimmed by 7 bases and J by 0 bases, leaving 8 bases between them. CDR3 nucleotide sequence: TGCGCCAGCGGTGACGGCTCTGGGGCCAACGTCCTGACTTTC. Protein product: CASGDGSGANVLTF.

The chain joins TRBV5-4 to TRBJ2-3, with 8 bases identical to TRBD2. The CDR3 has 13 amino acids. Germline assignment: CDR1 SGHNT and CDR2 YYREEE (reference sequence). J lost 6 bases, V lost 4 bases, and 4 bases had no gene match. CDR3 bases: TGTGCCAGCAGCGCCCCGGGAGGGGATACGCAGTATTTT. Its translation is CASSAPGGDTQYF.

The chain recombines TRBV27 with TRBJ1-1; no reliable D call. There are 12 residues in the CDR3. The V and J ends lost 3 bases and 4 bases respectively, with 6 bases between them. The germline V gene has CDR1 MNHEY and CDR2 SMNVEV (reference sequence). This CDR3 is CASSFVGTEAFF. In DNA form, the CDR3 reads TGTGCCAGCAGTTTTGTGGGCACTGAAGCTTTCTTT.

With regard to this clone: Other DNA sequences of this sample code for an identical CDR3. The genes are TRBV6-6 and TRBJ2-7; D may be TRBD2 (5 bases). The CDR3 has 13 residues. Germline CDR1 MNHNY, CDR2 SVGAGI (reference sequence). The V end was cut by 6 bases, the J end by 6 bases, with 15 bases between. CDR3 DNA sequence: TGTGCCAGCAGCGTCGGACTGCTTGGCGAGCAGTACTTC. It codes for CASSVGLLGEQYF.

V and J are TRBV7-9 and TRBJ2-7; no definite D call. CDR1 is SEHNR and CDR2 is FQNEAQ in the germline V gene (reference sequence). Trimming left V 2 bases short and J 5 bases short, with 7 bases between. CDR3 length: 12 residues. The CDR3 loop is CASSLLMNEQYF. The CDR3 nucleotides are TGTGCCAGCAGCTTATTAATGAACGAGCAGTACTTC.